Listed here are 16 T cell receptor beta chains from one sample, sequenced in a study of cytomegalovirus exposure and HLA in healthy donors. PCR primers comprised 60 Vbeta and 13 Jbeta primers. Assay used: immunoSEQ multiplex PCR; TCRdb lists only in-frame clones, some missing. The sample carries 90,000 to 120,000 clones, roughly three quarters recorded once. The specimen sequenced was PBMCs. The receptors were gathered from a woman in her forties or fifties in good health and CMV-seropositive.

Details on this clone: An end of the junction does not agree with germline; a read error may underlie this. V gene TRBV7-9 combines with J gene TRBJ2-2; D is uncertain. Germline assignment: CDR1 SEHNR and CDR2 FQNEAQ (reference sequence). The CDR3 has 11 amino acids. The CDR3 region is CSSSRTGELFF. CDR3 sequence (DNA): TGTTCCAGCAGCCGTACCGGGGAGCTGTTTTTT.

J is TRBJ1-5 and V is TRBV7-8; 9 bases match TRBD1. CDR1 is SGHVS and CDR2 is FQNEAQ in the germline V gene. The CDR3 totals 18 residues. V lost 5 bases to trimming and J lost 0 bases; unmatched junction nucleotides: 11. The CDR3 is CASSPAQGAGYSNQPQHF. The CDR3 nucleotides read TGTGCCAGCAGCCCGGCACAGGGGGCCGGATATAGCAATCAGCCCCAGCATTTT.

The chain recombines TRBV18 with TRBJ2-7, with 13 bases that match TRBD2. This CDR3 has 16 residues. In germline, CDR1 is KGHSH, CDR2 LQKENI. V shed 0 bases, J shed 6 bases, and the junction held 5 bases outside the gene matches. CDR3 amino acids: CASSPPLAGGRGEQYF. CDR3 DNA sequence: TGTGCCAGCTCACCACCACTAGCGGGGGGGCGGGGCGAGCAGTACTTC. Full variable domain (remainder filled in from reference TRBV18 and TRBJ2-7): NAGVMQNPRHLVRRRGQEARLRCSPMKGHSHVYWYRQLPEEGLKFMVYLQKENIIDESGMPKERFSAEFPKEGPSILRIQQVVRGDSAAYFCASSPPLAGGRGEQYFGPGTRLTVT.

J is TRBJ1-4 and V is TRBV9; D is perhaps TRBD1 (5 bases). Germline V gene sequence: CDR1 SGDLS, CDR2 YYNGEE. The length of the CDR3 is 14 residues. The V end lost 3 bases, the J end lost 8 bases, and 14 bases lay between the germline ends. The CDR3 region has the DNA TGTGCCAGCAGCGAACGGGGCCGGGGGGAAAAACTGTTTTTT. It translates to CASSERGRGEKLFF.

The chain recombines TRBV6-5 with TRBJ1-2, with D possibly being TRBD1 (6 bases). The V and J ends lost 5 bases and 4 bases respectively, with 11 bases between them. The CDR3 sequence is 13 residues long. Germline CDR1 reads MNHEY; CDR2 reads SVGAGI. CDR3 amino acids: CASSVQGIYGYTF. CDR3 nucleotides: TGTGCCAGCAGTGTACAGGGAATCTATGGCTACACCTTC.

The rearrangement links TRBV5-1 to TRBJ1-1; D not resolved. V was clipped by 4 bases and J by 1 base, with 14 bases between them. The length of the CDR3 is 15 residues. In germline, CDR1 is SGHRS, CDR2 YFSETQ. The DNA for the CDR3 is TGCGCCAGCAGCCAAGACACACCCGAGAACACTGAAGCTTTCTTT. Encoded protein: CASSQDTPENTEAFF. Full variable domain (rest looked up from reference TRBV5-1 and TRBJ1-1): KAGVTQTPRYLIKTRGQQVTLSCSPISGHRSVSWYQQTPGQGLQFLFEYFSETQRNKGNFPGRFSGRQFSNSRSEMNVSTLELGDSALYLCASSQDTPENTEAFFGQGTRLTVV.

The rearrangement uses TRBV5-6 and TRBJ1-2; D gene ambiguous. Germline-derived CDR1 and CDR2 are SGHDT and YYEEEE. V lost 3 bases and J 4 bases, leaving 16 bases between the germline ends. The CDR3 runs 15 residues. In nucleotides, the CDR3 is TGTGCCAGCAGCTCGGCCCAGCCAGGCACCTATGGCTACACCTTC. Translating it yields CASSSAQPGTYGYTF. Using reference TRBV5-6 and TRBJ1-2 for the parts outside the CDR3, the full variable domain is DAGVTQSPTHLIKTRGQQVTLRCSPKSGHDTVSWYQQALGQGPQFIFQYYEEEERQRGNFPDRFSGHQFPNYSSELNVNALLLGDSALYLCASSSAQPGTYGYTFGSGTRLTVV.

V and J are TRBV6-1 and TRBJ2-7, with D unclear. V gave up 2 bases and J gave up 1 base, with 6 bases separating them. The germline V gene encodes CDR1 MNHNS and CDR2 SASEGT. This CDR3 is 13 amino acids long. CDR3 region: CASSEQRSYEQYF. CDR3 coding DNA: TGTGCCAGCAGTGAACAGCGTTCCTACGAGCAGTACTTC.

The chain links TRBV19 to TRBJ2-5; 10 bases line up with TRBD2. Per germline, CDR1 LNHDA and CDR2 SQIVND (reference sequence). The CDR3 is 14 amino acids. The ends lost 8 bases at V and 4 bases at J; junction bases unmatched: 7. CDR3 residues: CASRSSGSSETQYF. In DNA, the CDR3 is TGTGCCAGTCGATCTAGCGGGAGTTCAGAGACCCAGTACTTC.

The chain recombines TRBV18 with TRBJ2-3, with D possibly matching TRBD1 (6 bases). The V gene's germline CDR1 is KGHSH and CDR2 LQKENI. There are 16 residues in the CDR3. V lost 6 bases, J lost 5 bases, and 21 bases lay in between. The CDR3 reads CASSPLTGQVQDTQYF. Here the CDR3 DNA reads TGTGCCAGCTCCCCTTTAACGGGACAAGTGCAAGATACGCAGTATTTT.

J is TRBJ1-1 and V is TRBV5-4, with a possible D match to TRBD1 (6 bases). The V gene lost 3 bases and the J gene lost 5 bases, with 11 bases spanning the gap. Germline CDR1 SGHNT, CDR2 YYREEE (reference sequence). This CDR3 is 13 amino acids long. The CDR3 sequence: CASSSSQGTEAFF. In DNA, the CDR3 is TGTGCCAGCAGCTCCTCCCAGGGGACTGAAGCTTTCTTT.

The gene calls are TRBV10-2 and TRBJ1-5; 7 bases match TRBD1. J lost 1 base, V lost 7 bases, and 4 bases had no gene match. The germline V gene has CDR1 WSHSY and CDR2 SAAADI. The CDR3 loop spans 14 amino acids. The CDR3 protein is CASTQGQSNQPQHF. Here the CDR3 DNA reads TGCGCCAGCACCCAGGGACAGAGCAATCAGCCCCAGCATTTT.

The chain is built from TRBV25-1 and TRBJ1-1, with unresolved D. Per the germline V gene, CDR1 is MGHDK and CDR2 is SYGVNS. V was clipped by 8 bases and J by 3 bases, with 10 bases between them. This CDR3 is built from 12 residues. The CDR3 bases are TGTGCCAGCCACCTGAGCGACACTGAAGCTTTCTTT. Residues: CASHLSDTEAFF.

This chain uses TRBV6-6 with TRBJ1-2; 8 nucleotides line up with TRBD1. The CDR3 runs to 15 residues. V was clipped by 5 bases and J by 4 bases; unmatched bases: 9. CDR1 MNHNY and CDR2 SVGAGI come from the germline V gene (reference sequence). The CDR3 DNA follows: TGTGCCAGCAGTACCCGGCAGGGGGCTAGCTATGGCTACACCTTC. It translates to CASSTRQGASYGYTF.

V gene TRBV5-1 combines with J gene TRBJ2-7; the match to TRBD2 covers 8 bases. Per the germline V gene, CDR1 is SGHRS and CDR2 is YFSETQ. This CDR3 has 14 amino acids. The ends lost 6 bases at V and 7 bases at J; junction bases unmatched: 12. The CDR3 spells CASNRDGPGGEQYF. CDR3 in DNA: TGCGCCAGCAATAGGGACGGCCCGGGGGGGGAGCAGTACTTC. The variable domain in full, completed from reference TRBV5-1 and TRBJ2-7, reads KAGVTQTPRYLIKTRGQQVTLSCSPISGHRSVSWYQQTPGQGLQFLFEYFSETQRNKGNFPGRFSGRQFSNSRSEMNVSTLELGDSALYLCASNRDGPGGEQYFGPGTRLTVT.

The chain uses TRBV5-1 and TRBJ1-4, with D possibly TRBD1 on 5 matching bases. The CDR3 is 16 amino acids. CDR1 and CDR2 (germline): SGHRS, YFSETQ. Trimming left V 4 bases short and J 8 bases short, with 21 bases between. The DNA for the CDR3 is TGCGCCAGCAGCCTCCTCCTAGGGACGGGGGGGGAAAAACTGTTTTTT. Protein: CASSLLLGTGGEKLFF.